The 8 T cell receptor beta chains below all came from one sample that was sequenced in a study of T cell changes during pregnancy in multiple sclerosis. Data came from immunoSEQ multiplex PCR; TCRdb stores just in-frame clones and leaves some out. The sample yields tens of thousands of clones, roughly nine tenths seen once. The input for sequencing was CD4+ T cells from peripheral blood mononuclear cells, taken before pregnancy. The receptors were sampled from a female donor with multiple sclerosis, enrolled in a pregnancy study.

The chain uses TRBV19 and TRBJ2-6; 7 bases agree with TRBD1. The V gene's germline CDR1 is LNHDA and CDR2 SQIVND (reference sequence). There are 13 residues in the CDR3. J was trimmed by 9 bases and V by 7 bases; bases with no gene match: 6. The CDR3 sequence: CASKTGAGNVLTF. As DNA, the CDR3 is TGTGCCAGTAAAACAGGGGCGGGCAACGTCCTGACTTTC.

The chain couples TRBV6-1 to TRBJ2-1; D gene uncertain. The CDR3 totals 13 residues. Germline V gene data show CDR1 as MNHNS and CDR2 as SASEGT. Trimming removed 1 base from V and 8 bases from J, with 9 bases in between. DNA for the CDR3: TGTGCCAGCAGTGAAGTTCAGGTCGATGAGCAGTTCTTC. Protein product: CASSEVQVDEQFF.

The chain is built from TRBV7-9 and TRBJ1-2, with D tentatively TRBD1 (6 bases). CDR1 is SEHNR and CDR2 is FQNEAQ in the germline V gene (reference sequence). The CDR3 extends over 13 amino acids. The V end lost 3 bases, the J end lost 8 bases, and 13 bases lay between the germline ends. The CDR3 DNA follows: TGTGCCAGCAGCTTTGGCAGGGGTACGGGCTACACCTTC. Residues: CASSFGRGTGYTF.

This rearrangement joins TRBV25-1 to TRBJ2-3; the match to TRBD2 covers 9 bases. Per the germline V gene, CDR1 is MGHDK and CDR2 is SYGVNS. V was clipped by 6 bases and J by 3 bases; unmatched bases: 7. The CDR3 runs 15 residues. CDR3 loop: CASSLNSGSTDTQYF. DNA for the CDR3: TGTGCCAGCAGCCTGAATAGCGGGAGTACAGATACGCAGTATTTT.

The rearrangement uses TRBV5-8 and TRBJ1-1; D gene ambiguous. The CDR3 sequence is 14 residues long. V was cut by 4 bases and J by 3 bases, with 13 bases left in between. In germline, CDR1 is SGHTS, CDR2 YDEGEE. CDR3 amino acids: CASSNDTPDTEAFF. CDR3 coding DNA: TGTGCCAGCAGCAACGACACACCAGACACTGAAGCTTTCTTT.

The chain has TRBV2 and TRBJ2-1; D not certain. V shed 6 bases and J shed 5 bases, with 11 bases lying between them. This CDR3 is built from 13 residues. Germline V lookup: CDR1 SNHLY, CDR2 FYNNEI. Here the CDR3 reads CASSPLRNNEQFF. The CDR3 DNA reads TGTGCCAGCAGCCCCCTACGAAACAATGAGCAGTTCTTC.

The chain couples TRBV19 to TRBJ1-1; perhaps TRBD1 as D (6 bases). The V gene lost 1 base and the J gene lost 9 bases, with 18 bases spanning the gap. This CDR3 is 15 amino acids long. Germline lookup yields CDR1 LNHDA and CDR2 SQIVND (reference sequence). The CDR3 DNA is TGTGCCAGTAGTATAGGACGGACAGACACCTTTAAAGCTTTCTTT. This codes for CASSIGRTDTFKAFF.

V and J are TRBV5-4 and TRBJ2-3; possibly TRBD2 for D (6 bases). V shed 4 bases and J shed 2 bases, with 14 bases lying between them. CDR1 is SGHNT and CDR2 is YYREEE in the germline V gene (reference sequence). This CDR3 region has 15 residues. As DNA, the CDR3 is TGTGCCAGCAGCCCAAAGGCGGGACCCACAGATACGCAGTATTTT. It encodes CASSPKAGPTDTQYF. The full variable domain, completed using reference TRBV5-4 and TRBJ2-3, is ETGVTQSPTHLIKTRGQQVTLRCSSQSGHNTVSWYQQALGQGPQFIFQYYREEENGRGNFPPRFSGLQFPNYSSELNVNALELDDSALYLCASSPKAGPTDTQYFGPGTRLTVL.